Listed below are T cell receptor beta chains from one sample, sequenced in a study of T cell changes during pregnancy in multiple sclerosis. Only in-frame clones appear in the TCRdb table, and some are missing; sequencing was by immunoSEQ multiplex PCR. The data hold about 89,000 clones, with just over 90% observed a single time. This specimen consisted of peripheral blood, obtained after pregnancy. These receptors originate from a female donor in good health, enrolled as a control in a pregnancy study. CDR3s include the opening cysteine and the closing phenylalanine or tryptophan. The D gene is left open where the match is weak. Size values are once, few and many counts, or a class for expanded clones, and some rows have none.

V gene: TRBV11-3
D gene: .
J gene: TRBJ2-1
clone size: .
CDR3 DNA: TGTGCCAGCAGCTTAGGGCAGGGTGCCTACAATGAGCAGTTCTTC
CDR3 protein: CASSLGQGAYNEQFF

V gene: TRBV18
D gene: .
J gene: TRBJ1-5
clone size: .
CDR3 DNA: TGTGCCAGCTCACGTACTGAATATAGCAATCAGCCCCAGCATTTT
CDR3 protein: CASSRTEYSNQPQHF

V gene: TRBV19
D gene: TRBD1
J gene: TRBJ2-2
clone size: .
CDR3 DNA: TGTGCCAGTAGTATCGGGGACAGGGGGACCGGGGAGCTGTTTTTT
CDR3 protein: CASSIGDRGTGELFF

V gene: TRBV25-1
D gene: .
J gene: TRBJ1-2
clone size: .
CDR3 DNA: TGTGCCAGCAGTGAATCCGGGCGGGGTCCCTACTATGGCTACACCTTC
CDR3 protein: CASSESGRGPYYGYTF

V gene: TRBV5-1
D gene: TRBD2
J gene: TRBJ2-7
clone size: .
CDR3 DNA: TGCGCCAGCAAACCGTTAGCGGGACCCTCCTACGAGCAGTACTTC
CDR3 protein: CASKPLAGPSYEQYF

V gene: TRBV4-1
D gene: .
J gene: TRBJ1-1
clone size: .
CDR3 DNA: TGCGCCAGCAGCCAAGATCCGGTTCGGAACACTGAAGCTTTCTTT
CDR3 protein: CASSQDPVRNTEAFF

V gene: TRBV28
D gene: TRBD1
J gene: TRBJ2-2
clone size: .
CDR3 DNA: TGTGCCAGCATATCGAGACTCCGGGACAGGGGACGGACCGGGGAGCTGTTTTTT
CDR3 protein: CASISRLRDRGRTGELFF

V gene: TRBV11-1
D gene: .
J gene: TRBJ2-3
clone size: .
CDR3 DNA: TGTGCCAGCAGCCCACAAGGTAGCTCCGATACGCAGTATTTT
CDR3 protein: CASSPQGSSDTQYF

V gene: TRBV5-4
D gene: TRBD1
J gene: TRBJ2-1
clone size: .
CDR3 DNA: TGTGCCAGCAGCACTGGACAGGTAGGGATCAATGAGCAGTTCTTC
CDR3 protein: CASSTGQVGINEQFF

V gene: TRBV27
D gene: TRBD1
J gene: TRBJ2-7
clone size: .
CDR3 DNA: TGTGCCAGCAGTGCATACAGGGGTGTATACGAGCAGTACTTC
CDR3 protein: CASSAYRGVYEQYF

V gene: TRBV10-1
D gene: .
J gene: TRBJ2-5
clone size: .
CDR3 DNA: TGCGCCAGCAGTGGGCGGGGTGAGACCCAGTACTTC
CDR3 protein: CASSGRGETQYF

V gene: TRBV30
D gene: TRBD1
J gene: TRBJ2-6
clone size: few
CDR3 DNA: TGTGCTTTGCGGGGACAGGCCTCTGGGGCCAACGTCCTGACTTTC
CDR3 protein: CALRGQASGANVLTF

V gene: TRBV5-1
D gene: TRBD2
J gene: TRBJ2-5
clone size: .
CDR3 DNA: TGCGCCAGCAGCGCCGGACTAGCGGGGGGGGAGACCCAGTACTTC
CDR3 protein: CASSAGLAGGETQYF

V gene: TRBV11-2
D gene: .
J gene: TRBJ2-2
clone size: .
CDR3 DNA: TGTGCCAGCAGCCCCCGAGGGCGTTTCAACACCGGGGAGCTGTTTTTT
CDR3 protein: CASSPRGRFNTGELFF

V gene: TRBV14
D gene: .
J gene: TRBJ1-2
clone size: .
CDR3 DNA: TGTGCCAGCAGCCAAGATGGCAGATTCTATGGCTACACCTTC
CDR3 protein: CASSQDGRFYGYTF

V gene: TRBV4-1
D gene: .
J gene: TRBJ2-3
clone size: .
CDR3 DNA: TGCGCCAGCAGCAGGGCGGAGCGGACCACAGATACGCAGTATTTT
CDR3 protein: CASSRAERTTDTQYF

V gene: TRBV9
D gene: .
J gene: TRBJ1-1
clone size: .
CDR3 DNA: TGTGCCAGCAGCGTGACAGGACTTAATCCCACTGAAGCTTTCTTT
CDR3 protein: CASSVTGLNPTEAFF

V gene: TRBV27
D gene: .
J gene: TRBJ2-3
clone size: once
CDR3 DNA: TGTGCCAGCAGTTTATCACAATCGATGCTAGATACGCAGTATTTT
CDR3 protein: CASSLSQSMLDTQYF

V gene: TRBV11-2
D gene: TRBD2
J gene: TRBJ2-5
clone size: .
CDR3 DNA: TGTGCCAGCAGCTGGGGCGGGGGGACCCTGGAGACCCAGTACTTC
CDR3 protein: CASSWGGGTLETQYF

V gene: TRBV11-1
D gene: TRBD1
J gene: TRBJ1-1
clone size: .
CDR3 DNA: TGTGCCAGCAGTATCGGGACAGGGGGCTGGAGAACTGAAGCTTTCTTT
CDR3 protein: CASSIGTGGWRTEAFF

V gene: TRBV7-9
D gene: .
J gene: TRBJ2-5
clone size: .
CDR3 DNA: TGTGCCAGCAGCCTGATGAACGGGGAAATAGAGACCCAGTACTTC
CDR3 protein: CASSLMNGEIETQYF

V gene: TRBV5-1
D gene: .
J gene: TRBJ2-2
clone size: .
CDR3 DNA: TGCGCCAGCAGCTTGGCGCTAGTAGGCACCGGGGAGCTGTTTTTT
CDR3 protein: CASSLALVGTGELFF

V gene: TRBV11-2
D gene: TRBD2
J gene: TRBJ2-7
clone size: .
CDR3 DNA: TGTGCCAGCAGCCCCCGACTAGCGGGAGTAACTCCCTTTTACGAGCAGTACTTC
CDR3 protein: CASSPRLAGVTPFYEQYF

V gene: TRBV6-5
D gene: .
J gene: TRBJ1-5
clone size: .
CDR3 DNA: TGTGCCAGCAGTTACGGAGCGGGGGGAGGCCAGCCCCAGCATTTT
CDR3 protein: CASSYGAGGGQPQHF

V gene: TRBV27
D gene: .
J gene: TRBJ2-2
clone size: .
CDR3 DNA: TGTGCCAGCAGTTTATTGGACAGACCAGAGCTGTTTTTT
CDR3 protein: CASSLLDRPELFF

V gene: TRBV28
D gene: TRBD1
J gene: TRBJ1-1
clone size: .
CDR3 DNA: TGTGCCAGCGGGACAGTGAACACTGAAGCTTTCTTT
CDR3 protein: CASGTVNTEAFF

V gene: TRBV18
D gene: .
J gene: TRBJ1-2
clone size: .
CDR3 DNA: TGTGCCAGCTCACCAGGGGGCCGTATGAACTATGGCTACACCTTC
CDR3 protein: CASSPGGRMNYGYTF

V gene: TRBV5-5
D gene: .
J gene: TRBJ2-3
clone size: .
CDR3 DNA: TGTGCCAGCAGCTTTGGTGCCAGAAGCACAGATACGCAGTATTTT
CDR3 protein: CASSFGARSTDTQYF

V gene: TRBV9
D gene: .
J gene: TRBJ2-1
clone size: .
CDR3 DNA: TGTGCCAGCAGCGCCGATCGGAGGCCGTACAATGAGCAGTTCTTC
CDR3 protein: CASSADRRPYNEQFF

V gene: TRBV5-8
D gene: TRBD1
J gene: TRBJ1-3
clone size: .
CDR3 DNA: TGTGCCAGCAGCGGGCGGACAGGAGCTGGAAACACCATATATTTT
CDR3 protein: CASSGRTGAGNTIYF

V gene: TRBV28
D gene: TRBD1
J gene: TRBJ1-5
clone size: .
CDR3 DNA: TGTGCCAGCAGTCGACAGGGCGCAGGCAATCAGCCCCAGCATTTT
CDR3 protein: CASSRQGAGNQPQHF

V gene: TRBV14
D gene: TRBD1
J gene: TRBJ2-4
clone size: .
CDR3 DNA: TGTGCCAGCAGCCCCCCAGGGGGCGCATCCACCTTTCAGTACTTC
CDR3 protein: CASSPPGGASTFQYF

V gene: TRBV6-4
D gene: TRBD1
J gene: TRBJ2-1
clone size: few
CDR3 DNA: TGTGCCAGCAGTGACGGGACAGTTAATGAGCAGTTCTTC
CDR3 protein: CASSDGTVNEQFF

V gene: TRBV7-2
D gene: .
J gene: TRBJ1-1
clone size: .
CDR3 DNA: TGTGCCAGCAGCTTACTGGGCAGGAACACTGAAGCTTTCTTT
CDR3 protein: CASSLLGRNTEAFF

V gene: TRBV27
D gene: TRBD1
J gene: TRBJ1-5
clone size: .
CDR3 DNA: TGTGCCAGCAGTCACAGGGGTAGCAATCAGCCCCAGCATTTT
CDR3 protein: CASSHRGSNQPQHF

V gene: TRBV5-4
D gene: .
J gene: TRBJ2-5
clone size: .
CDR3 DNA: TGTGCCAGCAGCTTGGCCAACTCTCAAGAGACCCAGTACTTC
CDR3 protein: CASSLANSQETQYF

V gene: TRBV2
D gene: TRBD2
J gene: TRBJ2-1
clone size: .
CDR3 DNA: TGTGCCAGCAGTGAGGTCCTGGTAGCGGGGCCGAATGAGCAGTTCTTC
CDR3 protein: CASSEVLVAGPNEQFF

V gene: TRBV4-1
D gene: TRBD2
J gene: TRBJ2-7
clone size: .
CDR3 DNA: TGCGCCAGCAGCCCTAGCGGCAGCTCCTACGAGCAGTACTTC
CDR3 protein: CASSPSGSSYEQYF

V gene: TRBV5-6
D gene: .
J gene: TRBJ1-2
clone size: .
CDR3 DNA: TGTGCCAGCAGCTTGGGAGGGCAGACCTATGGCTACACCTTC
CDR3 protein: CASSLGGQTYGYTF

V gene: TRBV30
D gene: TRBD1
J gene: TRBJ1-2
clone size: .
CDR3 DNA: TGTGCCTGGAGTACAGGGGTAGGAGGCTACACCTTC
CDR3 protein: CAWSTGVGGYTF

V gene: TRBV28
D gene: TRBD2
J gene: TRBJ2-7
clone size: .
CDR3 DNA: TGTGCCAGCAGTCCGGGACTAGCGGGAGTAGCCCACGAGCAGTACTTC
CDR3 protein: CASSPGLAGVAHEQYF

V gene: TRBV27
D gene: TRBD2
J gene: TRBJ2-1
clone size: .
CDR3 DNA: TGTGCCAGCAGTTTATTTCCCGCGACTAGCGGGAGGATCCATGAGCAGTTCTTC
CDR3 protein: CASSLFPATSGRIHEQFF

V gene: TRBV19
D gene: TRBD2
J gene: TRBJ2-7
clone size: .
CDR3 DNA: TGTGCCAGTAGTAAAAAGGGCCTAGCGGGATACGAGCAGTACTTC
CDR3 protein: CASSKKGLAGYEQYF

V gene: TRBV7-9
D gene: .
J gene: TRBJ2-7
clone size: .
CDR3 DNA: TGTGCCAGCAGCTCCGGTCGGGGCGAGCAGTACTTC
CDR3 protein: CASSSGRGEQYF

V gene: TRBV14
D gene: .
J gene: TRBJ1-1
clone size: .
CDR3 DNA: TGTGCCAGCAGTCTTCAGGGATACACTGAAGCTTTCTTT
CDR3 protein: CASSLQGYTEAFF

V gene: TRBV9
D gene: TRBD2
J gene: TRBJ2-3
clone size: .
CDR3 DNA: TGTGCCAGCAGCGTAGAGGGAAGCGGGGGGGTGTCAGATACGCAGTATTTT
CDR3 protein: CASSVEGSGGVSDTQYF

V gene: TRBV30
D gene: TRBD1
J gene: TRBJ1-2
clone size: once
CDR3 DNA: TGTGCCTGGAGGGGGGGGACAGGATACTTAAACTATGGCTACACCTTC
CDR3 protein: CAWRGGTGYLNYGYTF

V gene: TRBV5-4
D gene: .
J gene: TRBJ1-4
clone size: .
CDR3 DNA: TGTGCCAGCAGCTTGGGGAAGGGGGTGGATGAAAAACTGTTTTTT
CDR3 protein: CASSLGKGVDEKLFF

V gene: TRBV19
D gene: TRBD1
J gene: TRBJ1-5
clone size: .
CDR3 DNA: TGTGCCAGTAGTACCATTTTGGGGACAGGGAAATATAGCAATCAGCCCCAGCATTTT
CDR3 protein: CASSTILGTGKYSNQPQHF

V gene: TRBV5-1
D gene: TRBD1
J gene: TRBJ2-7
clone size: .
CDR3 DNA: TGCGCCAGCAGTCCGGGACAGGGATCCGAGCAGTACTTC
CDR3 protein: CASSPGQGSEQYF

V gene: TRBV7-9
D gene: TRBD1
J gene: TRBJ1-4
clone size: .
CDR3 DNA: TGTGCCAGCAGCTTAGGGGATGGACAGGGGCCGTTCGGTGAAAAACTGTTTTTT
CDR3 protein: CASSLGDGQGPFGEKLFF

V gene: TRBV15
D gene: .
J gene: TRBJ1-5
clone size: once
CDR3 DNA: TGTGCCACCAGCAGGGATCTGGAGCTATTGAATCAGCCCCAGCATTTT
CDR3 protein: CATSRDLELLNQPQHF

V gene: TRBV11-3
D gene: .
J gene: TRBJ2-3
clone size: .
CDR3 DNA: TGTGCCAGCAGCTTAGGGGGGGTGGATACGCAGTATTTT
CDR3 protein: CASSLGGVDTQYF